The entry below gives a single TCR beta chain sequence along with its context. The antigen is unknown. The method was immunoSEQ multiplex PCR; TCRdb's version includes in-frame clones alone and lacks a portion of them. The sample yields 50,000 to 65,000 clones, roughly 92% seen once. This entry is derived from a study of OX40 agonist ivuxolimab in advanced cancers. The overall study: Clinicians treated patients with ivuxolimab, an agonistic anti-OX40 (CD134) antibody. Two cutaneous melanoma patients and one hepatocellular carcinoma patient, three in all, had partial responses.

Study-level findings and limits: Low clonal expansion, among the lowest seen, marked partial responders at 0.1-3.0 mg/kg.

CDR3 length: 15 residues. CDR1 and CDR2 from the germline V gene are MNHEY and SMNVEV (reference sequence). V lost 2 bases and J 6 bases, leaving 17 bases between the germline ends. The origin of this receptor is an adult with an advanced solid tumor such as melanoma, head and neck, liver or kidney cancer. Here the sequenced sample was CD4+ or CD8+ T cells sorted from blood, taken in a trial of the OX40 agonist ivuxolimab. The chain couples TRBV27 to TRBJ2-7, with a weak D call TRBD1 (7 bases). This chain's CDR3 is CASSLLSGQGGEQYF. The CDR3, as DNA: TGTGCCAGCAGTTTACTTTCTGGGCAGGGGGGCGAGCAGTACTTC.